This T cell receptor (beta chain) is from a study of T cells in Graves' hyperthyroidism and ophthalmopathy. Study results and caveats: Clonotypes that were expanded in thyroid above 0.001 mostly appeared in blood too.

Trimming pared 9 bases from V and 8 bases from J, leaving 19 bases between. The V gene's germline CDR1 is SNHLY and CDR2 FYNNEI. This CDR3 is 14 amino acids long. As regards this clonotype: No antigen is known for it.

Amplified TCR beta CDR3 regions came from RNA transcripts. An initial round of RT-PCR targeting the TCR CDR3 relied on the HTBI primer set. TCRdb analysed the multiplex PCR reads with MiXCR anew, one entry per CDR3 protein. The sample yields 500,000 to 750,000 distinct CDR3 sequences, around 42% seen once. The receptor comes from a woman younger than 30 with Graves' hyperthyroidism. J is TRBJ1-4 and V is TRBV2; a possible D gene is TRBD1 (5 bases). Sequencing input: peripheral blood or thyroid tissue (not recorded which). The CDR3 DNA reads TGTGCCAGTGATTCGGGGCCACAATGGGAAAAACTGTTTTTT. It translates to CASDSGPQWEKLFF. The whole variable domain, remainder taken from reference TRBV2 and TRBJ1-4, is EPEVTQTPSHQVTQMGQEVILRCVPISNHLYFYWYRQILGQKVEFLVSFYNNEISEKSEIFDDQFSVERPDGSNFTLKIRSTKLEDSAMYFCASDSGPQWEKLFFGSGTQLSVL.